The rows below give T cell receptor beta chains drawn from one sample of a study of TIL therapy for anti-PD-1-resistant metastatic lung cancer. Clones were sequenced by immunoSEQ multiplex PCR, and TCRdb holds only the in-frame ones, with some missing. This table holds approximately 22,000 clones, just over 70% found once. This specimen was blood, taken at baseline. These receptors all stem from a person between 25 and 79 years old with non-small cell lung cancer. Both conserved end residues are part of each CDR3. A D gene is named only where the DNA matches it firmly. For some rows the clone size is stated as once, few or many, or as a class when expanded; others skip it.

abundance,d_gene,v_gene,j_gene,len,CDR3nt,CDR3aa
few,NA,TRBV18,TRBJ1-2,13,TGTGCCAGCTCACCAGGGGGCCCTTATGGCTACACCTTC,CASSPGGPYGYTF
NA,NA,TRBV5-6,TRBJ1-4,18,TGTGCCAGCAGCGAGGTGGGTGGGAGGGCCACAACTAATGAAAAACTGTTTTTT,CASSEVGGRATTNEKLFF
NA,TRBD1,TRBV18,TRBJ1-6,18,TGTGCCAGCTCACCAGGTCTACCGGGACAGGGGACCGGGTCACCCCTCCACTTT,CASSPGLPGQGTGSPLHF
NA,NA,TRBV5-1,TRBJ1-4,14,TGCGCCAGCAGCTTCGGGGAGGGTAATGAAAAACTGTTTTTT,CASSFGEGNEKLFF
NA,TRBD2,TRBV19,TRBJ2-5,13,TGTGCCAGTAGTATATTAGCGGGAGAGACCCAGTACTTC,CASSILAGETQYF
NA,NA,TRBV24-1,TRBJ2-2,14,TGTGCCACCACCGGCGACGGGGCGAACGGGGAGCTGTTTTTT,CATTGDGANGELFF
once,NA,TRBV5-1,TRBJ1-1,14,TGCGCCAGCAGTCCGGGGCGCGCGATCACTGAAGCTTTCTTT,CASSPGRAITEAFF
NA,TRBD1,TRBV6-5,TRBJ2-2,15,TGTGCCAGCAGAGAGACTGGACAGGGGGCAGGGGAGCTGTTTTTT,CASRETGQGAGELFF
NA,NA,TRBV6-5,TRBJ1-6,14,TGTGCCAGCAGTCTAAACTTTGGAGGTTCACCCCTCCACTTT,CASSLNFGGSPLHF
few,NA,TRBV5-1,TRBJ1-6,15,TGCGCCAGCAGCTTGGGGACAGCGGTAAATTCACCCCTCCACTTT,CASSLGTAVNSPLHF
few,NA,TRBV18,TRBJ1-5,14,TGTGCCAGCTCACCGAACAGCCGCTATCAGCCCCAGCATTTT,CASSPNSRYQPQHF
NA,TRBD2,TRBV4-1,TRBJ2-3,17,TGCGCCAGCAGCCAAATGGGACTACCCGCTAGCACAGATACGCAGTATTTT,CASSQMGLPASTDTQYF
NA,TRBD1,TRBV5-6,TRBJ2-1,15,TGTGCCAGCAGCTCGACAGGGAGAGGACAGGATGAGCAGTTCTTC,CASSSTGRGQDEQFF
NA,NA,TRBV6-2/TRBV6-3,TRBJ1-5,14,TGTGCCAGCAGTTACGTCAGGGACGATCAGCCCCAGCATTTT,CASSYVRDDQPQHF
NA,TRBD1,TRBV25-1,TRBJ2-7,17,TGTGCCAGCAGTTCAAGTGAATATGGGGACAGGGTATACGAGCAGTACTTC,CASSSSEYGDRVYEQYF